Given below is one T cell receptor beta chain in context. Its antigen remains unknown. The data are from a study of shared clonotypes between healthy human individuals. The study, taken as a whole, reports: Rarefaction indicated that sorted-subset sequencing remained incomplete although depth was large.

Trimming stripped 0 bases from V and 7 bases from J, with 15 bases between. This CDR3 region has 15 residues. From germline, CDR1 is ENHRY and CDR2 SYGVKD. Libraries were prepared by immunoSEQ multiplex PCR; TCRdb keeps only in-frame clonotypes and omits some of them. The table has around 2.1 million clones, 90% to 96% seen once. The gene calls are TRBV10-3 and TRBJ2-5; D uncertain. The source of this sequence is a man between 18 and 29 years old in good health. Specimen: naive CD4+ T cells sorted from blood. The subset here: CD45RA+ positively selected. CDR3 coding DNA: TGTGCCATCAGTGAGTCTGGCGGAAGGGAATGGACCCAGTACTTC. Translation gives CAISESGGREWTQYF.